The next 31 T cell receptor beta chains were all read from a single sample in a study of identical twins. TCRdb used MiXCR to reprocess the 5' RACE reads, holding one entry per CDR3 protein. The sample has roughly 1,500,000 distinct CDR3 sequences, 32% seen once. Sequenced material: cord blood. Receptor source: a newborn girl in good health.

This clonotype appeared a few times. The chain carries TRBV20-1 and TRBJ2-5; 9 bases fit TRBD2. The J segment lost 2 bases and the V segment lost 6 bases, leaving 7 bases of the junction unmatched. Looked up from germline, CDR1 is DFQATT and CDR2 is SNEGSKA (reference sequence). This CDR3 has 14 amino acids. CDR3 residues: CSAPPSGGQETQYF. The CDR3 DNA reads as TGCAGTGCCCCTCCCAGCGGGGGGCAAGAGACCCAGTACTTC.

This clonotype was detected a few times. This chain joins TRBV15 and TRBJ2-3, with unresolved D. Trimming shortened V by 0 bases and J by 4 bases, and 17 bases separated the two germline ends. The CDR3 contains 17 residues. CDR1 LNHNV and CDR2 YYDKDF come from the germline V gene (reference sequence). The CDR3 loop is CATSRESGGSFADTQYF. The CDR3 region has the DNA TGTGCCACCAGCAGAGAGTCCGGTGGATCATTCGCAGATACGCAGTATTTT.

The rearrangement joins TRBV4-1 to TRBJ1-5; D remains ambiguous. V was cut by 4 bases and J by 0 bases, with 7 bases left in between. The germline gives CDR1 MGHRA, CDR2 YSYEKL. This CDR3 contains 14 residues. The CDR3 DNA reads TGCGCCAGCAGCCGGACGATTAGCAATCAGCCCCAGCATTTT. This encodes CASSRTISNQPQHF.

This clonotype has just a few counts. V is TRBV19 and J is TRBJ2-3; TRBD2 aligns across 8 bases. Germline V gene data show CDR1 as LNHDA and CDR2 as SQIVND (reference sequence). Trimming took 7 bases from V and 0 from J; bases not matched to a gene: 6. The CDR3 spans 15 residues. CDR3 region: CASNLAGPSTDTQYF. Here the CDR3 DNA reads TGTGCCAGTAATTTAGCGGGACCTAGCACAGATACGCAGTATTTT. The full variable domain, rest sourced from reference TRBV19 and TRBJ2-3, is DGGITQSPKYLFRKEGQNVTLSCEQNLNHDAMYWYRQDPGQGLRLIYYSQIVNDFQKGDIAEGYSVSREKKESFPLTVTSAQKNPTAFYLCASNLAGPSTDTQYFGPGTRLTVL.

A few counts support this clonotype. The chain uses TRBV5-1 and TRBJ2-1, with a possible D match to TRBD2 (6 bases). Germline V CDR1 and CDR2: SGHRS, YFSETQ. Trimming cost V 0 bases and J 3 bases, with 16 bases left between them. This CDR3 region has 17 residues. The DNA for the CDR3 is TGCGCCAGCAGCTTGGGGGGTAGCGGAGGAGTCTACAATGAGCAGTTCTTC. Its protein is CASSLGGSGGVYNEQFF.

This clonotype was detected many times. The rearrangement uses TRBV12-3 or TRBV12-4 and TRBJ2-7; D is ambiguous. The CDR3 is 11 amino acids. Trimming shortened V by 6 bases and J by 3 bases, and 6 bases separated the two germline ends. DNA for the CDR3: TGTGCCAGCAGAAAACTCTACGAGCAGTACTTC. This gives the protein CASRKLYEQYF.

The chain uses TRBV7-9 and TRBJ1-1; D is uncertain. There are 15 residues in the CDR3. V dropped 1 base and J dropped 1 base, with 10 bases sitting between them. Germline loops: CDR1 SEHNR, CDR2 FQNEAQ (reference sequence). The CDR3 nucleotides read TGTGCCAGCAGCTTAGAAAGGGCTCGGAACACTGAAGCTTTCTTT. Protein: CASSLERARNTEAFF. Using reference TRBV7-9 and TRBJ1-1 for the parts outside the CDR3, the full variable domain is DTGVSQNPRHKITKRGQNVTFRCDPISEHNRLYWYRQTLGQGPEFLTYFQNEAQLEKSRLLSDRFSAERPKGSFSTLEIQRTEQGDSAMYLCASSLERARNTEAFFGQGTRLTVV.

This chain links TRBV15 with TRBJ1-5; D perhaps matches TRBD1 (6 bases). Germline assignment: CDR1 LNHNV and CDR2 YYDKDF (reference sequence). This CDR3 comprises 16 residues. V was cut by 2 bases and J by 5 bases, with 16 bases left in between. The CDR3 bases are TGTGCCACCAGCAGATTGCCGTTTTACAGGGATCAGCCCCAGCATTTT. As protein: CATSRLPFYRDQPQHF.

The rearrangement uses TRBV12-3 or TRBV12-4 and TRBJ2-7; 9 positions match TRBD1. The trim removed 5 bases at V and 3 bases at J, leaving 8 bases unmatched. The CDR3 covers 15 residues. CDR3 loop: CASSPKAGQGYEQYF. In DNA form, the CDR3 reads TGTGCCAGCAGTCCGAAGGCGGGACAGGGCTACGAGCAGTACTTC.

This clonotype has only a few counts. The chain has TRBV11-2 and TRBJ2-1; 9 bases are a match to TRBD2. This CDR3 comprises 18 residues. V gave up 1 base and J gave up 4 bases; unmatched junction bases: 11. CDR1 is SGHAT, CDR2 FQNNGV, per germline. The CDR3 bases are TGTGCCAGCAGCTTAGTTACCGCCGGGACTAGCAGATACAATGAGCAGTTCTTC. Translating it yields CASSLVTAGTSRYNEQFF. Full variable domain (outside the CDR3, taken from reference TRBV11-2 and TRBJ2-1): EAGVAQSPRYKIIEKRQSVAFWCNPISGHATLYWYQQILGQGPKLLIQFQNNGVVDDSQLPKDRFSAERLKGVDSTLKIQPAKLEDSAVYLCASSLVTAGTSRYNEQFFGPGTRLTVL.

V and J are TRBV2 and TRBJ1-5; TRBD1 might be the D (5 bases). The CDR3 loop spans 14 amino acids. CDR1 and CDR2 from the germline V gene are SNHLY and FYNNEI. With 5 bases removed from V and 1 base from J, the gap between germline ends came to 9 bases. CDR3 sequence: CASSKGRSNQPQHF. For the CDR3, the DNA is TGTGCCAGCAGTAAGGGACGGAGCAATCAGCCCCAGCATTTT.

This clonotype was detected a few times. The genes are TRBV28 and TRBJ2-1, with TRBD2 as a possible D gene (6 bases). The CDR3 contains 17 residues. Per germline, CDR1 MDHEN and CDR2 SYDVKM. Trimming pared 3 bases from V and 6 bases from J, leaving 21 bases between. The DNA for the CDR3 is TGTGCCAGCAGTTTGTGGACAACTAGCTCTCGGGGCAATGAGCAGTTCTTC. It codes for CASSLWTTSSRGNEQFF.

The V gene is TRBV28, the J gene TRBJ2-4; D gene uncertain. The J call may not be correct, given that the DNA end is closer to TRBJ2-7. This CDR3 comprises 14 residues. Per germline, CDR1 MDHEN and CDR2 SYDVKM. The CDR3 loop is CASRGEGYSYEQYF. CDR3 bases: TGTGCCAGCCGAGGCGAAGGGTATTCCTACGAGCAGTACTTC.

This clonotype was observed a few times. This chain uses TRBV27 with TRBJ2-5; D gene unclear. V lost 2 bases, J lost 3 bases, and 13 bases lay in between. Germline-derived CDR1 and CDR2 are MNHEY and SMNVEV (reference sequence). The CDR3 is made up of 15 amino acids. The CDR3 DNA is TGTGCCAGCAGTTTACACGGCCGACGTAAAGAGACCCAGTACTTC. It is translated as CASSLHGRRKETQYF.

J is TRBJ2-2 and V is TRBV4-1, with D perhaps TRBD1 (5 bases). The CDR3 consists of 17 residues. Trimming removed 1 base from V and 0 bases from J, with 12 bases in between. Germline values: CDR1 MGHRA, CDR2 YSYEKL. CDR3 sequence (DNA): TGCGCCAGCAGCCAAGTTGGGGCACAGTCGAACACCGGGGAGCTGTTTTTT. Translating it yields CASSQVGAQSNTGELFF.

This clonotype showed up just a few times. The J gene is TRBJ2-7, the V gene TRBV5-1; unclear D gene. The CDR3 has 14 residues. The germline V and J ends were trimmed by 2 bases and 0 bases, with 9 bases remaining between them. The germline CDR1 and CDR2 sequences are SGHRS and YFSETQ. Written as DNA, the CDR3 is TGCGCCAGCAGCTTAGGAGTAGCCTCCTACGAGCAGTACTTC. Its protein product is CASSLGVASYEQYF. Full variable domain (outside the CDR3, taken from reference TRBV5-1 and TRBJ2-7): KAGVTQTPRYLIKTRGQQVTLSCSPISGHRSVSWYQQTPGQGLQFLFEYFSETQRNKGNFPGRFSGRQFSNSRSEMNVSTLELGDSALYLCASSLGVASYEQYFGPGTRLTVT.

This clonotype was observed a handful of times. This CDR3 reads CASSLTFLRGYTF. The CDR3 coding sequence is TGTGCCAGCAGCTTAACCTTCCTGCGGGGCTACACCTTC. This chain links TRBV7-8 with TRBJ1-2; D unresolved. V gave up 2 bases and J gave up 8 bases, with 12 bases separating them. The CDR3 has 13 residues. Germline CDR1 SGHVS, CDR2 FQNEAQ. The full variable domain, its missing parts supplied by reference TRBV7-8 and TRBJ1-2, is GAGVSQSPRYKVAKRGQDVALRCDPISGHVSLFWYQQALGQGPEFLTYFQNEAQLDKSGLPSDRFFAERPEGSVSTLKIQRTQQEDSAVYLCASSLTFLRGYTFGSGTRLTVV.

V is TRBV10-2 and J is TRBJ1-1; D not resolved. The V and J ends lost 5 bases and 8 bases respectively, with 12 bases between them. The CDR3 runs 12 residues. Germline V gives CDR1 WSHSY, CDR2 SAAADI. CDR3 bases: TGCGCCAGCAGTTGGTCGGCAGCCGAAGCTTTCTTT. It codes for CASSWSAAEAFF.

The genes are TRBV2 and TRBJ2-1; 10 nucleotides match TRBD2. CDR1 SNHLY and CDR2 FYNNEI come from the germline V gene. Unmatched junction bases numbered 7, after V lost 8 bases and J lost 0 bases. The CDR3 sequence is 16 residues long. The CDR3 region is CASGVAGGLSYNEQFF. The CDR3 nucleotides read TGTGCCAGCGGGGTAGCGGGAGGCCTCTCCTACAATGAGCAGTTCTTC.

The chain couples TRBV3-1 to TRBJ2-1; TRBD2 matches at 13 bases. This CDR3 spans 17 amino acids. CDR1 is LGHDT, CDR2 YNNKEL, per germline (reference sequence). V dropped 5 bases and J dropped 3; count of bases not matched to a gene: 7. The CDR3 is CASSSRTSGRFYNEQFF. CDR3 in DNA: TGTGCCAGCAGCTCCCGGACTAGCGGGAGATTCTACAATGAGCAGTTCTTC.

The chain combines TRBV24-1 with TRBJ1-2; a possible D gene is TRBD1 (5 bases). The CDR3 consists of 17 residues. CDR1 is KGHDR, CDR2 SFDVKD, per germline. The V end was cut by 3 bases, the J end by 3 bases, with 19 bases between. This CDR3 is CATSDGSGGRNYYGYTF. CDR3 in DNA: TGTGCCACCAGTGATGGTTCTGGGGGTAGGAACTACTATGGCTACACCTTC.

This clonotype has more than one count but fewer than ten. This chain links TRBV9 with TRBJ2-3; 9 bases line up with TRBD2. Germline loops: CDR1 SGDLS, CDR2 YYNGEE. The CDR3 is 15 amino acids. V lost 0 bases, J lost 5 bases, and 4 bases stayed unmatched. The CDR3 region is CASSVVPSGVDTQYF. The CDR3 nucleotides are TGTGCCAGCAGCGTAGTCCCTAGCGGGGTAGATACGCAGTATTTT. The whole variable domain, filled in from reference TRBV9 and TRBJ2-3, reads DSGVTQTPKHLITATGQRVTLRCSPRSGDLSVYWYQQSLDQGLQFLIQYYNGEERAKGNILERFSAQQFPDLHSELNLSSLELGDSALYFCASSVVPSGVDTQYFGPGTRLTVL.

This chain connects TRBV4-2 to TRBJ2-1; D perhaps matches TRBD2 (7 bases). The end of the DNA aligns better with TRBJ2-7, so the J call may be wrong. Per the germline V gene, CDR1 is LGHNA and CDR2 is YNFKEQ. The CDR3 extends over 16 amino acids. The DNA for the CDR3 is TGTGCCAGCAGCCGAGGGGGGGGGCAATCCTACAATGAGCAGTACTTC. Its protein is CASSRGGGQSYNEQYF.

The chain has TRBV7-9 and TRBJ2-5; D call uncertain. V lost 2 bases, J lost 11 bases, and 12 bases lay in between. CDR1 is SEHNR, CDR2 FQNEAQ, per germline (reference sequence). The CDR3 spans 12 residues. The CDR3 sequence is CASSLSWYGQYF. CDR3 coding DNA: TGTGCCAGCAGCTTAAGCTGGTACGGGCAGTACTTC.

In its sample, this clonotype was seen a few times. The rearrangement links TRBV24-1 to TRBJ2-2; TRBD1 matches at 7 bases. V gave up 1 base and J gave up 6 bases; unmatched junction bases: 4. The CDR3 has 15 residues. Germline-derived CDR1 and CDR2 are KGHDR and SFDVKD. The CDR3 DNA is TGTGCCACCAGTGATTTAGGTCAGGGGGCCGGGGAGCTGTTTTTT. Encoded protein: CATSDLGQGAGELFF.

This clonotype was observed a single time. The chain couples TRBV20-1 to TRBJ1-1; D remains ambiguous. Germline assignment: CDR1 DFQATT and CDR2 SNEGSKA (reference sequence). This CDR3 comprises 16 residues. V dropped 0 bases and J dropped 1 base, with 15 bases sitting between them. The CDR3 reads CSAREWTTRQNTEAFF. In nucleotides, the CDR3 is TGCAGTGCTAGAGAGTGGACGACACGGCAGAACACTGAAGCTTTCTTT.

At least ten counts were recorded for this clonotype. The J gene is TRBJ2-7, the V gene TRBV12-3 or TRBV12-4; D remains unclear. V dropped 3 bases and J dropped 4 bases, with 10 bases sitting between them. This CDR3 spans 13 amino acids. The CDR3 nucleotides are TGTGCCAGCAGTTTTAACCGGCTTTACGAGCAGTACTTC. It codes for CASSFNRLYEQYF.

For this clonotype: No conserved phenylalanine or tryptophan is present at the end of the CDR3, so a read error is the likely explanation. The V and J genes are TRBV20-1 and TRBJ2-4; 8 bases are a match to TRBD2. CDR3 length: 12 amino acids. The ends lost 5 bases at V and 13 bases at J; junction bases unmatched: 10. Germline CDR1 DFQATT, CDR2 SNEGSKA (reference sequence). CDR3: CSAPLLAAEQYV. CDR3 DNA: TGCAGTGCTCCCCTACTAGCGGCGGAGCAGTACGTC.

DNA for the CDR3: TGTGCCAGCAGTGAAGGGTGGAGGGGCGGGGGGAACACTGAAGCTTTCTTT. Translating it yields CASSEGWRGGGNTEAFF. The rearrangement links TRBV6-1 to TRBJ1-1, with a tentative D call TRBD1 (5 bases). Trimming left V 1 base short and J 1 base short, with 16 bases between. This CDR3 is 17 amino acids long. Per germline, CDR1 MNHNS and CDR2 SASEGT.

The chain links TRBV3-1 to TRBJ2-2, with TRBD1 matching 8 bases. This CDR3 is 15 amino acids long. Trimming at V came to 2 bases and at J to 4 bases, leaving 3 bases not matched to a gene. The germline gives CDR1 LGHDT, CDR2 YNNKEL (reference sequence). This CDR3 reads CASSQWQGATGELFF. The CDR3 coding sequence is TGTGCCAGCAGCCAATGGCAGGGGGCCACCGGGGAGCTGTTTTTT.

The sample holds a few counts of this clonotype. The rearrangement uses TRBV6-1 and TRBJ2-3; possible D gene TRBD1, 6 bases. Per the germline V gene, CDR1 is MNHNS and CDR2 is SASEGT. V lost 6 bases and J lost 7, with 11 bases in between. CDR3 length: 12 residues. For the CDR3, the DNA is TGTGCCAGCAGCGATCAGGGGTATACGCAGTATTTT. Translated: CASSDQGYTQYF.